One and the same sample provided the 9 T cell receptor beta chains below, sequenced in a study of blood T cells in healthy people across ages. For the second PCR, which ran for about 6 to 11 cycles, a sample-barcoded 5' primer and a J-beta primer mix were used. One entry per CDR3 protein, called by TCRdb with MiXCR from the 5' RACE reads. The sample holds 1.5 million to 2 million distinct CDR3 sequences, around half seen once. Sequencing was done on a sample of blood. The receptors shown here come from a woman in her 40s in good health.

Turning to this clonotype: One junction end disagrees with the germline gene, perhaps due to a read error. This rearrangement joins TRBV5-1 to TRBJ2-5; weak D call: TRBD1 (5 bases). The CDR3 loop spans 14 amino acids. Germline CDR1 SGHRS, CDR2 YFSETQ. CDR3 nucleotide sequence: TGCACCAGCAGCTTGACACCAGGGCAAGAGACCCAGTACTTC. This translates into CTSSLTPGQETQYF.

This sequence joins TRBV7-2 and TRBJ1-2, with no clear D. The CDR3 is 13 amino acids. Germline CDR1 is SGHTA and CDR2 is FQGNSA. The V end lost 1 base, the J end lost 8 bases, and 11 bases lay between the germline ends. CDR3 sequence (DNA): TGTGCCAGCAGCTTAGGGCTGATGGAAGGCTACACCTTC. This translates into CASSLGLMEGYTF.

The CDR3 nucleotides are TGTGCCAGCAGCCCGAGATCTATTGGCTACACCTTC. Its translation: CASSPRSIGYTF. The rearrangement joins TRBV6-6 to TRBJ1-2; D is uncertain. The ends were cut back, 6 bases at V and 7 bases at J, with 12 bases in the middle. Germline loops: CDR1 MNHNY, CDR2 SVGAGI (reference sequence). The CDR3 loop spans 12 amino acids.

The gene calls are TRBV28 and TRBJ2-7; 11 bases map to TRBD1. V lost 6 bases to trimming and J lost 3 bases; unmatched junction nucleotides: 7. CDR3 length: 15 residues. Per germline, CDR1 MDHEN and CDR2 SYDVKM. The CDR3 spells CASSLPGQGGYEQYF. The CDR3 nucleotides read TGTGCCAGCAGCCTTCCGGGACAGGGGGGCTACGAGCAGTACTTC.

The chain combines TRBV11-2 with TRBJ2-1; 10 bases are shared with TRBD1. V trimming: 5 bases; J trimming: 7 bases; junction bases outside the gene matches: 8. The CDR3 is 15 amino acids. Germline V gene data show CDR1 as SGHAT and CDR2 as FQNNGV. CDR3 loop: CASSPGTGVTNEQFF. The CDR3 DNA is TGTGCCAGCAGCCCCGGGACAGGGGTCACTAATGAGCAGTTCTTC.

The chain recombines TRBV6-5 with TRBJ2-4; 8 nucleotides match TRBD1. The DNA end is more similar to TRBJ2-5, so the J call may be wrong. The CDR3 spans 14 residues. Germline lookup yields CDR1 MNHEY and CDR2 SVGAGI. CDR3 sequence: CASSTRGQEETQYF. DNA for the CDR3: TGTGCCAGCAGTACCCGGGGACAGGAAGAGACCCAGTACTTC.

CDR3 DNA: TGTGCCAGCAGTCCTGGAAGGGGAATGATTGCGACAGATACGCAGTATTTT. Amino acids: CASSPGRGMIATDTQYF. This chain uses TRBV6-6 with TRBJ2-3; a weak D match, TRBD1 (5 bases). Germline loops: CDR1 MNHNY, CDR2 SVGAGI (reference sequence). This CDR3 is 17 amino acids long. The V end lost 5 bases, the J end lost 3 bases, and 21 bases lay between the germline ends.

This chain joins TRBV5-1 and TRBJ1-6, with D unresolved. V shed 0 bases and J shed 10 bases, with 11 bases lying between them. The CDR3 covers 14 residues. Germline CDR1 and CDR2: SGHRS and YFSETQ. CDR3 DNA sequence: TGCGCCAGCAGCTTGGGGACGGGGAAATCACCCCTCCACTTT. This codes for CASSLGTGKSPLHF.

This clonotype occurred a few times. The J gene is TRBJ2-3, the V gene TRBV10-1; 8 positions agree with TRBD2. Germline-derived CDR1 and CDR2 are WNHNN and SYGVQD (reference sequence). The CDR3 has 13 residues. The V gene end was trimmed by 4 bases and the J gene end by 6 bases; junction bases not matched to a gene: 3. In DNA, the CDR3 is TGCGCCAGCAGTGGGGCTAGCGGGGATACGCAGTATTTT. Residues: CASSGASGDTQYF.